Listed below are T cell receptor beta chains from one sample, sequenced in a study of cytomegalovirus exposure and HLA in healthy donors. Produced via immunoSEQ multiplex PCR; TCRdb's table is partial and in-frame only. The top ten hold about 2.5% of the sample, which has about 120,000 clones, over 60% seen once. The sample consisted of PBMCs. These receptors were obtained from a female donor in good health and CMV-seronegative. The CDR3 runs from the conserved cysteine through the conserved F or W. The D gene is left open where the match is weak. A clone size is listed for some rows: how often the clone was seen (once, few, many), or a class if it is expanded.

TRBJ2-5	TRBD1	TRBV6-5	-	TGTGCCAGCAGCACAGGGGTGGGAGAGACCCAGTACTTC	CASSTGVGETQYF
TRBJ2-7	-	TRBV4-1	once	TGCGCCAGCAGCCAAGTATACCGGGACAAGACCTACGAGCAGTACTTC	CASSQVYRDKTYEQYF
TRBJ2-7	TRBD1	TRBV10-3	once	TGTGCCATCAAGGGACAGTTCTACGAGCAGTACTTC	CAIKGQFYEQYF
TRBJ2-1	TRBD2	TRBV7-6	-	TGTGCCAGCAGCTTAGCCCCTGGCGGGGGGGCCTATGAGCAGTTCTTC	CASSLAPGGGAYEQFF
TRBJ2-1	TRBD2	TRBV10-3	-	TGTGCCATCAGTGCTCCAAGCGGGGGAAGAGACAATGAGCAGTTCTTC	CAISAPSGGRDNEQFF
TRBJ1-2	-	TRBV7-2	-	TGTGCCAGCAGCTTAGGGGGGGGGTATGGCTACACCTTC	CASSLGGGYGYTF
TRBJ2-7	-	TRBV4-2	-	TGTGCCAGCAGCCAAGGAAACTCCTACGAGCAGTACTTC	CASSQGNSYEQYF
TRBJ2-4	TRBD2	TRBV5-8	-	TGTGCCAGCAGCTTGGTGGGGTCGGGGGGAAACATTCAGTACTTC	CASSLVGSGGNIQYF
TRBJ2-3	TRBD1	TRBV10-3	few	TGTGCCAGCAGTTACTCCCCTGGGACAGGGTCAGATACGCAGTATTTT	CASSYSPGTGSDTQYF
TRBJ2-1	TRBD1	TRBV6-1	few	TGTGCCAGCAGAGACTCGGACAGGGGAGGGAATGAGCAGTTCTTC	CASRDSDRGGNEQFF
TRBJ1-2	-	TRBV30	-	TGTGCCTGGAGCTGGACACATGGCTACACCTTC	CAWSWTHGYTF
TRBJ1-3	TRBD1	TRBV19	once	TGTGCCAGCTCGACAGGGGAGGCTGGAAACACCATATATTTT	CASSTGEAGNTIYF
TRBJ2-5	TRBD2	TRBV9	-	TGTGCCAGCAGCGTAGGGGAGCGGGGACAAGAGACCCAGTACTTC	CASSVGERGQETQYF
TRBJ2-3	TRBD2	TRBV7-2	-	TGTGCCAGCAGCGCAAACTGGGGCGGGGGGGCCGGAGGAGATACGCAGTATTTT	CASSANWGGGAGGDTQYF
TRBJ2-7	TRBD1	TRBV9	-	TGTGCCAGCAGCGCTGCGAGGGACAGGGGAGGCTACGAGCAGTACTTC	CASSAARDRGGYEQYF
TRBJ1-6	-	TRBV2	-	TGTGCCAGCAGTGAAGCTTTCGGGTGGGGAGGGAATTCACCCCTCCACTTT	CASSEAFGWGGNSPLHF
TRBJ2-1	TRBD2	TRBV5-6	few	TGTGCCAGCAGCTTGAACTCGGGGACTAGGCGCAATGAGCAGTTCTTC	CASSLNSGTRRNEQFF
TRBJ1-1	TRBD1	TRBV6-1	-	TGTGCCAGCAGCCCAGGGGGCATTTTTGAAGCTTTCTTT	CASSPGGIFEAFF
TRBJ2-1	-	TRBV5-1	once	TGCGCCAGCAGCTTGGGGGGGCCCAGGAATGAGCAGTTCTTC	CASSLGGPRNEQFF
TRBJ2-5	TRBD1	TRBV2	once	TGTGCCAGCAGGGGGGAATCGAGCCAGGGGACAGTCTACGAAGAGACCCAGTACTTC	CASRGESSQGTVYEETQYF
TRBJ1-5	TRBD1	TRBV13	-	TGTGCCAGCAGCGACAGACAGGGGAGCAATCAGCCCCAGCATTTT	CASSDRQGSNQPQHF
TRBJ2-7	-	TRBV4-2	-	TGTGCCAGCAGCCAACCCCAACTAGAATACGAGCAGTACTTC	CASSQPQLEYEQYF
TRBJ2-5	-	TRBV5-1	-	TGCGCCAGCAGCCCGGCGGACAGGGAGGGGGAAGAGACCCAGTACTTC	CASSPADREGEETQYF
TRBJ2-2	-	TRBV6-4	many	TGTGCCAGCAGTGACTCGCAGACCGGGGAGCTGTTTTTT	CASSDSQTGELFF
TRBJ2-3	-	TRBV5-6	-	TGTGCCAGCAGCTTGCTACAGTTATTCGAGACAGATACGCAGTATTTT	CASSLLQLFETDTQYF
TRBJ2-1	TRBD2	TRBV4-2	-	TGTGCCAGCAGCCAAGCGACTAGCGGGGTTAATGAGCAGTTCTTC	CASSQATSGVNEQFF